A single T cell receptor (beta chain) is shown here with its context. Its antigen is not known. This entry comes from a study of Graves' ophthalmopathy and Graves' hyperthyroidism. Overall study: Before any treatment was given, at initial diagnosis, peripheral blood was collected.

Amplification from RNA transcripts yielded the TCR beta CDR3 regions. Second-round multiplex PCR came after first-round RT-PCR with HTBI primers. One entry per CDR3 protein, called by TCRdb with MiXCR from the multiplex PCR reads. The sample consists of 500,000 to 800,000 distinct CDR3 sequences, about two fifths of them appearing once. General observations from the study: A 13-signature model separated ophthalmopathy from stable hyperthyroidism, approximately 87% sensitivity, just over 80% specificity. Most thyroid-expanded clonotypes exceeding 0.001 frequency were also found in blood.

Sequences were obtained from peripheral blood. The origin of this receptor is an adult man with Graves' ophthalmopathy.

The CDR3 nucleotides read TGCAGTGCTAGAAAAAAAGGGGACGCTACCAATCAGCCCCAGCATTTT. Translating gives CSARKKGDATNQPQHF. V is TRBV20-1 and J is TRBJ1-5; weak D call: TRBD1 (5 bases). This CDR3 contains 16 residues. The germline V gene encodes CDR1 DFQATT and CDR2 SNEGSKA (reference sequence). Deletions cut 2 bases from V and 3 bases from J, with 17 bases between.